This TCR beta chain was obtained from a study of shared clonotypes between healthy human individuals. Germline V gene sequence: CDR1 SEHNR, CDR2 FQNEAQ (reference sequence). The CDR3 has 14 residues. V was pared by 3 bases and J by 4 bases, with 10 bases between. As concerns this clone: Its cognate antigen is unknown.

CD8 cells classed as naive were CD45RO-negative and positively selected for CCR7, excluding terminally differentiated effector memory CD45RA+ cells. Overall study results and limits: Among four donors, roughly 5.5% of naive CD4 clonotypes were found in common.

Authors' methods: Filtering differed, since immunoSEQ gave only junction sequences and no quality scores. This table comes from immunoSEQ multiplex PCR, and its TCRdb copy is limited to in-frame clones, with some not included. V and J calls and clone size are those listed in that table; D and trimming were worked out from the DNA. This sample carries millions of clones, approximately 94% of them seen once, and the ten largest clones take 0.85% to 1.2%. The genes are TRBV7-9 and TRBJ1-5; perhaps TRBD1 as D (5 bases). The TCR sequence derives from a man aged 18 to 30 in good health. The sequenced material came from naive CD8+ T cells sorted from blood. The CDR3 DNA sequence: TGTGCCAGCAGCTTCGCCACAGGTAATCAGCCCCAGCATTTT. This translates into CASSFATGNQPQHF. Based on the CDR3 plus reference TRBV7-9 and TRBJ1-5, the full variable domain is DTGVSQNPRHKITKRGQNVTFRCDPISEHNRLYWYRQTLGQGPEFLTYFQNEAQLEKSRLLSDRFSAERPKGSFSTLEIQRTEQGDSAMYLCASSFATGNQPQHFGDGTRLSIL.